These 3 T cell receptor beta chains originate from one sample sequenced in a study of breast tumors, draining lymph nodes, adjacent tissues. TCRdb passed the multiplex PCR reads through MiXCR, listing each CDR3 protein once. Among approximately 140,000 distinct CDR3 sequences listed, about 30% were seen once. The lymph nodes were axillary draining lymph nodes from breast cancer patients. Sequenced sample: axillary lymph node tissue. Receptor source: a female donor with breast cancer. Some clones in this sample may be carry-over from other donors' samples.

Concerning this clonotype itself: This may stem from a read error, because a much larger clone lies one nucleotide away. The CDR3 loop is CASSPYLGANEQSF. In DNA form, the CDR3 reads TGTGCCAGCTCACCGTACCTGGGGGCCAATGAGCAGTCCTTC. The chain links TRBV9 to TRBJ2-1; tentatively, D is TRBD1 (6 bases). The CDR3 loop spans 14 amino acids. CDR1 is SGDLS, CDR2 YYNGEE, per germline.

This clonotype has at least ten counts. The junction departs from the called germline gene at one end, perhaps through a read error. The gene calls are TRBV6-5 and TRBJ1-6; no definite D call. The CDR3 covers 13 residues. In germline, CDR1 is MNHEY, CDR2 SVGAGI. CDR3 nucleotides: TGTGCCAACAGTTGGCAGCATAATTCACCCCTCCACTTT. Encoded protein: CANSWQHNSPLHF.

The sample holds many counts of this clonotype. The genes are TRBV3-1 and TRBJ1-6; D is unresolved. The CDR3 extends over 14 amino acids. Germline V gives CDR1 LGHDT, CDR2 YNNKEL (reference sequence). V was shortened by 4 bases and J by 7 bases, with 11 bases between the two germline ends. CDR3 coding DNA: TGTGCCAGCAGCCGGCGGGCTGTAAATTCACCCCTCCACTTT. Protein sequence: CASSRRAVNSPLHF.